This T cell receptor beta chain derives from a study of CD8+ T cells in alopecia areata. This CDR3 has 15 amino acids. The V end lost 6 bases, the J end lost 2 bases, and 15 bases lay between the germline ends. Per germline, CDR1 MNHEY and CDR2 SMNVEV (reference sequence). As for treatment: oral pan-JAK inhibitor, 5-10 mg twice daily. Notes on this clone: The antigen is undetermined.

RNA was extracted and reverse transcribed into cDNA as the sequencing template. Generated by immunoSEQ multiplex PCR, the TCRdb table keeps only in-frame clones and is missing some. The sample lists a few hundred thousand clones, about two fifths seen once, with 0.4% to 0.55% in the top ten. Findings and limits, study-wide: Within the top 100, expanded CD8+ clones significantly decreased with tofacitinib, as did scalp clonality. An increase in clonality over normal scalp was evident in lesional scalp, especially alopecia totalis/universalis. Any link of baseline CD8+ expansion to response, resting on one nonresponder, remains uncertain.

Material: CD4+ T cells sorted from blood, obtained around week 31, from a patient treated with tofacitinib. The chain uses TRBV27 and TRBJ2-3; D may be TRBD1 (5 bases). This TCR derives from a human donor with alopecia areata. The CDR3 bases are TGTGCCAGCAGCCCTGGGGTAGGGGCCACAGATACGCAGTATTTT. Translation gives CASSPGVGATDTQYF.